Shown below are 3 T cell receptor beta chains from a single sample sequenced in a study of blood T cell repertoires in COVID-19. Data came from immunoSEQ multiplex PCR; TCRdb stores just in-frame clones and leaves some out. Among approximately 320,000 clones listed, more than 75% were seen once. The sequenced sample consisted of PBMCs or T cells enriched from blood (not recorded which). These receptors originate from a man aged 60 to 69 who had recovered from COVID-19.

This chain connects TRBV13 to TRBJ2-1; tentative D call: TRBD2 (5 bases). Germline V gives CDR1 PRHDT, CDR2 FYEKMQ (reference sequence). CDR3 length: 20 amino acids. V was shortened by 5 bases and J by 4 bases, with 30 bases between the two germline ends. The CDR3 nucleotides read TGTGCCAGCAGCCCTGCCCCCCCCCTAGCTACAAAGTCCAGTTACAATGAGCAGTTCTTC. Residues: CASSPAPPLATKSSYNEQFF.

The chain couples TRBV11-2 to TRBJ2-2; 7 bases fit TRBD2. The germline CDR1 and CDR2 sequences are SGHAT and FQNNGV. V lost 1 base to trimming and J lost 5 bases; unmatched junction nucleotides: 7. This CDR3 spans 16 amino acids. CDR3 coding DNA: TGTGCCAGCAGCTTAGTCGGCGGGAGTTCGACCGGGGAGCTGTTTTTT. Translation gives CASSLVGGSSTGELFF.

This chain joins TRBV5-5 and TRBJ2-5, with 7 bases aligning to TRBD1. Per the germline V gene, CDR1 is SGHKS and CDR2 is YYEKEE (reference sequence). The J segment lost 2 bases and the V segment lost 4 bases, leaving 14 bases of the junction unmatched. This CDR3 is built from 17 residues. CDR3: CASSTRPSQGQQETQYF. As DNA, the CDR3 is TGTGCCAGCAGCACACGACCCTCGCAGGGACAGCAAGAGACCCAGTACTTC.